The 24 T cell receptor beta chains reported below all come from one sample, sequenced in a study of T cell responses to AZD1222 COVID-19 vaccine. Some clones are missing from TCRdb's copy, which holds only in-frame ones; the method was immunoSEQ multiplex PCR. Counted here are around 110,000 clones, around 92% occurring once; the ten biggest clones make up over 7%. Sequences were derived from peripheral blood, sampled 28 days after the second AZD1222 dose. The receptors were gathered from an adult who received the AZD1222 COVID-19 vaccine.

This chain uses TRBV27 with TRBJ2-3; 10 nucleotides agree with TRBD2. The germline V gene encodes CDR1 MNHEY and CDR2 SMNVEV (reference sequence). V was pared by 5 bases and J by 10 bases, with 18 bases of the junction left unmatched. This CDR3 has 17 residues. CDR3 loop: CASSPPPSGRAWGAQYF. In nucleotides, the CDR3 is TGTGCCAGCAGTCCCCCACCCAGCGGGAGGGCATGGGGGGCGCAGTATTTT.

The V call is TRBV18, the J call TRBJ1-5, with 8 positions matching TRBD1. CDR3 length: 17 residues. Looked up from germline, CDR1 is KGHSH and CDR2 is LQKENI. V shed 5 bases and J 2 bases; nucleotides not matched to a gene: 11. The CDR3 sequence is CASSDRTGTFGNQPQHF. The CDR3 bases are TGTGCCAGCTCAGACAGGACAGGGACGTTTGGCAATCAGCCCCAGCATTTT.

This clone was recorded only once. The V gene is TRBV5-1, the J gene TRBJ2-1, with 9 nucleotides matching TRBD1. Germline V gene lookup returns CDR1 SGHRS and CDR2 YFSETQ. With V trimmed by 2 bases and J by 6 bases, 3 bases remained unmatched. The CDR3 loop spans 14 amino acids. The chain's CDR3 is CASSFGDRVNEQFF. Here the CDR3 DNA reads TGCGCCAGCAGCTTTGGGGACAGGGTCAATGAGCAGTTCTTC.

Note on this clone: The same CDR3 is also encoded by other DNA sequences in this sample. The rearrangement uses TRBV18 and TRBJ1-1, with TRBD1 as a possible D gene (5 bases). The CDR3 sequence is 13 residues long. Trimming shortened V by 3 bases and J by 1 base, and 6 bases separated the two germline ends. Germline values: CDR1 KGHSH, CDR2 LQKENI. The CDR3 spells CASSPQGNTEAFF. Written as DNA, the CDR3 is TGTGCCAGCTCACCGCAGGGGAACACTGAAGCTTTCTTT.

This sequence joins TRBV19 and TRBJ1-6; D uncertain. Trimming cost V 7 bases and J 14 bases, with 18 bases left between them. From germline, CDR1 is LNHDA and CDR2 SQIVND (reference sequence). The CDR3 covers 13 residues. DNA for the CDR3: TGTGCCAGTATGGGTGGAGGTTGGTCGGCCCTCCACTTT. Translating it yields CASMGGGWSALHF.

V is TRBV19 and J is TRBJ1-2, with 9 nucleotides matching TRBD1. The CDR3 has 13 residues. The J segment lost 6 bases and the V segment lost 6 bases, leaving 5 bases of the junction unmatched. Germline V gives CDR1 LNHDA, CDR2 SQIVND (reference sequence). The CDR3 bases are TGTGCCAGTAGGGGGGACAGGGTGAATGGCTACACCTTC. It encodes CASRGDRVNGYTF.

CDR3 DNA sequence: TGTGCCAGCAGTGCCTCGTGGGGGGCTCAAGAGACCCAGTACTTC. Its translation: CASSASWGAQETQYF. The chain joins TRBV2 to TRBJ2-5, with D perhaps matching TRBD1 or TRBD2 (6 bases each). The CDR3 sequence is 15 residues long. V lost 4 bases to trimming and J lost 2 bases, with 14 bases between them. Germline-derived CDR1 and CDR2 are SNHLY and FYNNEI.

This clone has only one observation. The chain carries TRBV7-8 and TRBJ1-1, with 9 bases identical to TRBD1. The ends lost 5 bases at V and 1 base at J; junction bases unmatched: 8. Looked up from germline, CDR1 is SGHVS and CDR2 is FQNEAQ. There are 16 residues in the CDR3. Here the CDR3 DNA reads TGTGCCAGCAGCCCAGGGACAGGGATAAAGAACACTGAAGCTTTCTTT. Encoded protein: CASSPGTGIKNTEAFF.

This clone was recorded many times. In DNA form, the CDR3 reads TGTGCCAGCAGCAGGAACTCCTACAATGAGCAGTTCTTC. Encoded protein: CASSRNSYNEQFF. The chain is built from TRBV3-1 (or the pseudogene TRBV3-2) and TRBJ2-1; D is unresolved. Trimming shortened V by 5 bases and J by 0 bases, and 5 bases separated the two germline ends. Germline V gene data show CDR1 as LGHDT and CDR2 as YNNKEL (reference sequence). CDR3 length: 13 residues.

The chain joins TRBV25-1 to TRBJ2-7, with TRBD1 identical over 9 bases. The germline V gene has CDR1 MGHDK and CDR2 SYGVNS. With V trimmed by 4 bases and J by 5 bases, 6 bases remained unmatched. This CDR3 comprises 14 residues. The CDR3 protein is CASSARDRVHEQYF. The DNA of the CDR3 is TGTGCCAGCAGTGCCCGGGACAGGGTCCACGAGCAGTACTTC.

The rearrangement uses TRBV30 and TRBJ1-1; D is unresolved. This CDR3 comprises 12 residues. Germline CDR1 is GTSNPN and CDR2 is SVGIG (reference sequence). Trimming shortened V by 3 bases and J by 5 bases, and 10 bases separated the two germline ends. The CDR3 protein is CAWRVLGTEAFF. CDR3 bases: TGTGCCTGGAGGGTCCTCGGGACTGAAGCTTTCTTT.

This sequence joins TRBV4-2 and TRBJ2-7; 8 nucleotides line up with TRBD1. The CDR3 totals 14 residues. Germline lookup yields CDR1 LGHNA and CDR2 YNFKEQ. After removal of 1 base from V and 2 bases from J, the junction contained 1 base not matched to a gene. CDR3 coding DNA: TGTGCCAGCAGCCAAGGACAGGGGACCTACGAGCAGTACTTC. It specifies CASSQGQGTYEQYF.

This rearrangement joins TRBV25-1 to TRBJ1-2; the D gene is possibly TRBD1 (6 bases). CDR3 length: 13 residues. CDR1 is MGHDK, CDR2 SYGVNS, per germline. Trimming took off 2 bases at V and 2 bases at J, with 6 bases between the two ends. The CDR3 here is CASSEGTNYGYTF. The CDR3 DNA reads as TGTGCCAGCAGTGAAGGGACAAACTATGGCTACACCTTC.

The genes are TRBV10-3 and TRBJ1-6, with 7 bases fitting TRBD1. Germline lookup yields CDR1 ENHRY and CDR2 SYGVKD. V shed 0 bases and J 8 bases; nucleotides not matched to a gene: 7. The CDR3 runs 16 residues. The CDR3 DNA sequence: TGTGCCATCAGTGAGTCGAGACCAGGGGGGGATTCACCCCTCCACTTT. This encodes CAISESRPGGDSPLHF.

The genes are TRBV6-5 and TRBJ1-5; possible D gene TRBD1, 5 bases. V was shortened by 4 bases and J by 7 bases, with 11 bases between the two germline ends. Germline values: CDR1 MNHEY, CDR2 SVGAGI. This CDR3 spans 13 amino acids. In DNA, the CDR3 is TGTGCCAGCAGTTTAATCCAGGGACAGCCCCAGCATTTT. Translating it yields CASSLIQGQPQHF.

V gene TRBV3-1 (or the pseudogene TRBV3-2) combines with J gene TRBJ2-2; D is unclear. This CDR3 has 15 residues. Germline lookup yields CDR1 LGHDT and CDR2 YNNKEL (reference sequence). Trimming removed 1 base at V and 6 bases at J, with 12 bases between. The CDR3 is CASSQGTPAAGELFF. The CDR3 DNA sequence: TGTGCCAGCAGCCAAGGGACCCCGGCAGCCGGGGAGCTGTTTTTT.

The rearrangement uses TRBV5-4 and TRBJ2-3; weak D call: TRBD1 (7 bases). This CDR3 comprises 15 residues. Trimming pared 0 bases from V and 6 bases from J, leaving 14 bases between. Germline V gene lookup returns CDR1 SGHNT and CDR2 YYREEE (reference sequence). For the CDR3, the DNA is TGTGCCAGCAGCTTGGGGCAGGGGGGCGAGGATACGCAGTATTTT. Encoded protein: CASSLGQGGEDTQYF. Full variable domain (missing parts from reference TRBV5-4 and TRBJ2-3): ETGVTQSPTHLIKTRGQQVTLRCSSQSGHNTVSWYQQALGQGPQFIFQYYREEENGRGNFPPRFSGLQFPNYSSELNVNALELDDSALYLCASSLGQGGEDTQYFGPGTRLTVL.

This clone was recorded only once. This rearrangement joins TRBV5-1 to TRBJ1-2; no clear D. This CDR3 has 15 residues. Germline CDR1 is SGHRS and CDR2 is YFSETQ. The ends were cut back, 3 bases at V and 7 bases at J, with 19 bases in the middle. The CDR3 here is CASSWNSVGSGGYTF. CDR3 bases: TGCGCCAGCAGCTGGAACTCGGTAGGGTCTGGTGGCTACACCTTC.

The CDR3: CASSLDQGGTYEQYF. In DNA, the CDR3 is TGTGCCAGCAGTCTCGACCAGGGGGGTACGTACGAGCAGTACTTC. The genes are TRBV5-4 and TRBJ2-7, with D possibly TRBD1 on 7 matching bases. The CDR3 totals 15 residues. CDR1 SGHNT and CDR2 YYREEE come from the germline V gene (reference sequence). V gave up 5 bases and J gave up 4 bases, with 19 bases separating them.

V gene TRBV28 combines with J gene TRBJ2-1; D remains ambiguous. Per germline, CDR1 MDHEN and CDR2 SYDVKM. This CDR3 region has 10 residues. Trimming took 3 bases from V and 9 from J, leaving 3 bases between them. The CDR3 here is CASSFSEQFF. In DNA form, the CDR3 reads TGTGCCAGCAGTTTCAGTGAGCAGTTCTTC.

The CDR3 protein is CASSIPGLGARYTF. CDR3 bases: TGTGCCAGCAGCATACCGGGACTGGGGGCTCGCTACACCTTC. The J gene is TRBJ1-2, the V gene TRBV7-2, with D possibly TRBD1 on 6 matching bases. Trimming took 5 bases from V and 9 from J, leaving 19 bases between them. CDR3 length: 14 amino acids. Germline loops: CDR1 SGHTA, CDR2 FQGNSA.

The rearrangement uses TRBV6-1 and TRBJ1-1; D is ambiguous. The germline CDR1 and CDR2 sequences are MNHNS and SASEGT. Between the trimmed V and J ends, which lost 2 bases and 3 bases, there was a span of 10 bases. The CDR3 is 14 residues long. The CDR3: CASSEPFGDTEAFF. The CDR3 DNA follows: TGTGCCAGCAGTGAACCATTTGGCGACACTGAAGCTTTCTTT.

Here the CDR3 DNA reads TGTGCCAGCATAAGGGGACAGGGGGCGCAGGCAACTAATGAAAAACTGTTTTTT. It encodes CASIRGQGAQATNEKLFF. This chain connects TRBV27 to TRBJ1-4; TRBD1 matches at 12 bases. The CDR3 is 18 residues long. The ends lost 7 bases at V and 0 bases at J; junction bases unmatched: 9. Germline V gives CDR1 MNHEY, CDR2 SMNVEV (reference sequence).

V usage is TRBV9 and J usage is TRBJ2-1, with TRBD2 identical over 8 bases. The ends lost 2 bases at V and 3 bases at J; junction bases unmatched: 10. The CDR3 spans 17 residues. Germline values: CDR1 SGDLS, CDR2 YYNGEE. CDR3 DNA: TGTGCCAGCAGCGTTGGGGAGGGGCGGGAGGTCTACAATGAGCAGTTCTTC. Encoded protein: CASSVGEGREVYNEQFF.